This T cell receptor beta chain was sequenced for a study of blood T cells in healthy people across ages. The study's findings and limits: A roughly linear age-dependent decrease characterized TCR beta diversity per million T cells.

A second PCR of roughly 6 to 12 cycles used a sample-barcoded 5' primer and a J-beta primer mix. TCRdb independently ran MiXCR on the 5' RACE reads; one entry per CDR3 protein. The sample lists around 800,000 distinct CDR3 sequences; roughly 26% were seen once. This clonotype showed up just a few times. Its antigen is unknown. In germline, CDR1 is MDHEN, CDR2 SYDVKM. With 5 bases removed from V and 0 bases from J, the gap between germline ends came to 11 bases. The CDR3 runs to 16 residues. Samples each yielded at least 6 micrograms of total RNA. This same sample was also taken into another study, of T cells of mothers and their children. From that report: Versus unrelated pairs, overlap was slightly higher in related mother-child pairs, without reaching significance.

This clonotype originated in a boy aged 5-17 years in good health. The rearrangement uses TRBV28 and TRBJ1-6; unclear D gene. Material for sequencing was blood. CDR3 residues: CASSGSASSYNSPLHF. The CDR3 region has the DNA TGTGCCAGCAGTGGATCCGCTAGCTCCTATAATTCACCCCTCCACTTT.